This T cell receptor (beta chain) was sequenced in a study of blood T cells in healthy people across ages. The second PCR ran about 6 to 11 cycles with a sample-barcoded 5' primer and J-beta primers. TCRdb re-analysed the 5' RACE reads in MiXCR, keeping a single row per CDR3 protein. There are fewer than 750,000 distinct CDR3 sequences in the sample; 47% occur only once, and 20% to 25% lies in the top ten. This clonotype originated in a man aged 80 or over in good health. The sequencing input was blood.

The CDR3 DNA follows: TGCAGTGCTAGAGGAGGGGTTGGAGGCACAGATACGCAGTATTTT. This sequence encodes CSARGGVGGTDTQYF. The chain has TRBV20-1 and TRBJ2-3; possibly TRBD1 or TRBD2 for D (5 bases each). The V and J ends lost 1 base and 1 base respectively, with 12 bases between them. Germline V gene sequence: CDR1 DFQATT, CDR2 SNEGSKA (reference sequence). CDR3 length equals 15 residues.